This TCR beta chain was sequenced in a study of cytomegalovirus exposure and HLA in healthy donors (dated by TCRdb to about 2017). About the full investigation: An earlier analysis of some 620 of the donors reported 250 to 350 Gb of sequence data and 95 million to 120 million unique TCR beta sequences obtained from 150 million to 200 million T cells. Roughly 300 gigabases of sequencing data and roughly 81 million unique TCR sequences made up an early release that covered under 750 HLA-typed donors. Of the roughly 400 genotyped donors, about 80% fell in the genetic ancestry cluster associated with self-reported Caucasian donors. The study was designed to test whether signatures of past pathogen exposure could be identified by cataloging public T cell receptors. Using immunosequencing, the study profiled T cell repertoires from roughly 650 subjects and related those repertoires to cytomegalovirus serostatus. Along with the approximately 620-subject first cohort, a separate validation cohort of over a hundred different subjects was used. High-throughput TCR immunosequencing, statistical association of individual TCRs with disease status, and machine learning were combined to predict cytomegalovirus infection status. To study patterns of TCR occurrence, a later analysis re-analyzed previously published TCR beta repertoires from several hundred donors and added high-resolution HLA genotyping. Rather than drawing on any new phenotypic data, the later analysis identified candidate immune exposures from TCR beta sequences and the way those sequences occurred across donors. An earlier analysis of around 580 of the donors used high-throughput TCR beta sequencing to judge whether each TCR beta V gene segment behaved as functional or pseudogenic. Donor age, sex, ethnicity and CMV serostatus were collected together with the repertoire data. In a later genetic analysis, genome-wide SNP genotypes for about three fifths of the roughly 670 donors were used, and that subset was treated as a discovery cohort. All discovery cohort repertoires had been generated using a single sequencing platform. HLA typing covered class I and class II loci at four-digit resolution. The number of donors typed differed by locus, with roughly 620-640 for A, B, C, DRB1 and DQB1, approximately 500 for DQA1, some 570 for DPA1, and around 460 for DPB1. About five DR-DQ haplotypes were handled as single units for association and clustering because linkage in the cohort was strong. Among almost 400 genotyped donors of the cohort, an average of roughly 240,000 unique TCR beta nucleotide sequences were sequenced per donor, about a sixth of them non-productive.

The germline V gene supplies CDR1 MDHEN and CDR2 SYDVKM. V and J are trimmed by 5 bases and 4 bases, and the gene matches miss 13 bases of the junction. Measured from the cysteine to the phenylalanine, the CDR3 is 16 residues long. The retained sequence is limited to the CDR3, 48 bases, with the frame set at the first base. The method behind the library was the immunoSEQ multiplex PCR assay. For the multiplex PCR, a mixture combining 60 forward primers for TCR Vbeta segments and 13 reverse primers for TCR Jbeta segments was used. A multiplex PCR assay on genomic DNA amplified the CDR3 region of rearranged TCR beta genes. On the Illumina HiSeq System, the amplified TCR beta libraries were sequenced as 87-base-pair reads. Per the original workflow: In a later analysis, tens of millions of unique TCR beta chains were counted across the roughly 610 repertoires, and roughly 10 million of these chains were shared by at least two donors. Raw reads were error-corrected and collapsed into unique sequences by a nearest-neighbor algorithm in which closely related sequences were merged to remove PCR and sequencing errors. V, D and J gene segments were assigned by aligning CDR3 sequences to IMGT reference sequences. For a sequence to be retained, a match of at least six nucleotides was required to both a V gene segment and a J gene segment. A rearrangement counted as productive if the CDR3 had no stop codons and remained in frame with V and J, and every other rearrangement counted as non-productive. CDR3 was defined according to IMGT convention as the region running from the second conserved V-encoded cysteine to the conserved J-encoded phenylalanine. The earlier analysis of 450 to 750 of the donors excluded any sequence lacking an unambiguous match to a single V gene segment. An earlier analysis of 550 to 650 of the donors classified V segments as functional when productive rearrangements were above 56.7% and as segregating when the standard deviation between donors was above 5%. To diagnose cytomegalovirus status from the catalog of TCR beta chain sequences, a statistical classification framework was built. In a later analysis, V and J genes were assigned by comparing TCR nucleotide sequences against IMGT/GENE-DB human TR gene sequences. The TCRdist pipeline was used in a later analysis to assign CDR3 sequences and most-parsimonious VDJ recombination scenarios. In a later analysis, each TCR beta chain was defined by its CDR3 amino acid sequence together with its V-gene family, and reads without a unique V-gene family were excluded. To address suspected cross-contamination and a sequencing artifact, a later analysis removed a few hundred highly shared, low-generation-probability nucleotide sequences. A later analysis calculated a clonal expansion index for each public chain from normalized within-repertoire ranks of inferred template counts. In a later analysis, generation probabilities were computed using a VDJ recombination model fitted to out-of-frame rearrangements, and the results were checked against IGoR. In a later analysis, hypergeometric tests were used to score TCR-TCR, TCR-HLA and TCR-CMV co-occurrence, with a repertoire-size bias correction applied to TCR pairs. In a later analysis, false discovery rates were estimated by permuting HLA or CMV assignments 20 times. In a later analysis, co-occurring TCRs were grouped using DBSCAN, with TCRdist sequence similarity added in when clustering inside HLA-allele-positive subsets. Co-occurrence clustering excluded repertoires with fewer than 30,000 or more than 120,000 public chains, plus five with anomalous nucleotide sharing. TCRdb re-hosts the immuneACCESS table, in-frame sequences only. Its copies lack some clones; in the studies checked, an unresolved V gene accounts for under half of them, and the cause for the rest is not known. V, J and clone size derive from that table, while D and trimming were established from the DNA sequence. This sample comprises 150,000 to 200,000 clones, roughly 87% of them detected only once. Of the sample, less than 2% falls within the top ten clones.

With regard to this clone: Its antigen is unknown. Per-base qualities were not stored, and no clone one base away is much larger.

Overall study results and their limits: In vitro tests confirmed that a few of the cytomegalovirus-associated TCR beta chains recognize cytomegalovirus antigens. It was suggested by the authors that the approach could potentially be generalized to other disease states and immunological phenotypes. While some public TCRs were present in many individuals, most TCR sequences turned up only very rarely across donors. HLA typing was unavailable for some donors at each locus, so association tests used only the typed subset. According to a later genetic analysis, donors in an Asian-associated ancestry cluster had fewer N-insertions in productive TCRs than the roughly 660-donor mean. Assigning TCR associations to individual alleles was difficult when HLA alleles, especially DR and DQ, strongly co-occurred. At a false discovery rate of 0.05, a later analysis linked 15,000 to 20,000 TCR beta sequences to specific HLA alleles. Correlated functional status among segregating V segments might be attributable to linkage disequilibrium, but an unknown experimental factor could not be ruled out. A cluster of highly shared sequence variants was judged likely to be a technical artifact of the sequencing pipeline. In an earlier analysis of approximately 590 of the donors, most TCR beta V segments appeared in productive rearrangements about 90% or about 30% of the time, broadly matching IMGT annotations. In a later analysis, TCR association rates were found to vary across HLA loci, with the most associated TCRs seen for DRB1 alleles and the fewest for HLA-C alleles. Seventeen rarely observed V segments, including chromosome 9 orphons, were excluded from the earlier analysis of a few hundred of the donors because counts were too low. V-gene and J-gene trimming of TCR beta chains was associated with a missense DCLRE1C variant in a later genetic analysis, and the association was replicated in an independent cohort. Sequencing depth was assumed to be roughly uniform across donors in the presence/absence analyses, though that assumption may not hold. The classifier was reported to diagnose cytomegalovirus status with high specificity and sensitivity in both the original cohort and the validation cohort. Because the 87-base-pair reads could not distinguish some IMGT-functional V segments, including TRBV6-2 and TRBV6-3, those segments were excluded. In a later analysis, most CMV-associated TCR beta chains were found to appear HLA-restricted, with HLA associations seemingly driven largely by CMV exposure. The study listed approximately 150 TCR beta chains as associated with cytomegalovirus. The only immune exposure information available for the cohort was CMV serostatus. Compared with equally common non-associated chains, HLA-associated TCR beta chains in a later analysis were more clonally expanded and had lower generation probabilities. A later analysis reported that several top co-occurrence clusters appeared linked to parvovirus B19, influenza, CMV and Epstein-Barr virus. Only TCR beta chains were sequenced in this cohort, and the absence of alpha or paired-chain data limited detectable features. A further reported finding was that TCR beta sequences accurately predicted the HLA-A and HLA-B alleles for most subjects in the first cohort.

The cohort consisted of 600 to 700 healthy bone marrow donors. Cohort members were all nominally healthy when sampled, although unrecorded immune exposures were likely present. The donor was CMV seronegative and was included in the group of a few hundred seronegative cohort members. Each donor provided a peripheral blood sample, and peripheral blood mononuclear cells were used for TCR beta sequencing. Genomic DNA extraction from the blood cell samples was performed with the Qiagen DNeasy Blood Extraction Kit. The rearrangement combines TRBV28 with TRBJ2-7; 8 junctional bases match TRBD1. The receptor's source is a man in his forties in good health and CMV-seronegative. What was sequenced was PBMCs. This receptor has the CDR3 CASSPYRGTGSYEQYF. The DNA sequence is as follows: TGTGCCAGCAGTCCTTATAGGGGGACAGGTTCTTACGAGCAGTACTTC. With the portions outside the CDR3 filled from the reference TRBV28 and TRBJ2-7 genes, the complete variable region becomes DVKVTQSSRYLVKRTGEKVFLECVQDMDHENMFWYRQDPGLGLRLIYFSYDVKMKEKGDIPEGYSVSREKKERFSLILESASTNQTSMYLCASSPYRGTGSYEQYFGPGTRLTVT.